The 2 T cell receptor beta chains in this list originate from one sample, sequenced in a study of blood T cell repertoires in COVID-19. Data came from immunoSEQ multiplex PCR; TCRdb stores just in-frame clones and leaves some out. The repertoire holds about 230,000 clones, with more than 65% as singletons. Sequenced material: peripheral blood. Receptors were obtained from a man aged 40-55 years who had recovered from COVID-19.

J is TRBJ2-2 and V is TRBV5-6; 10 nucleotides line up with TRBD1. The V segment lost 2 bases and the J segment 2 bases; nucleotides outside the gene matches: 3. Looked up from germline, CDR1 is SGHDT and CDR2 is YYEEEE. The CDR3 spans 16 residues. CDR3 protein: CASSFWDRGNTGELFF. The CDR3 coding sequence is TGTGCCAGCAGCTTTTGGGACAGGGGCAACACCGGGGAGCTGTTTTTT. Full variable domain (missing parts from reference TRBV5-6 and TRBJ2-2): DAGVTQSPTHLIKTRGQQVTLRCSPKSGHDTVSWYQQALGQGPQFIFQYYEEEERQRGNFPDRFSGHQFPNYSSELNVNALLLGDSALYLCASSFWDRGNTGELFFGEGSRLTVL.

The chain is built from TRBV19 and TRBJ1-4; tentatively, D is TRBD1 (6 bases). The V end was cut by 9 bases, the J end by 4 bases, with 12 bases between. There are 13 residues in the CDR3. Germline CDR1 reads LNHDA; CDR2 reads SQIVND (reference sequence). The CDR3 DNA follows: TGTGCCAGAAGACAGGCGAGTAATGAAAAACTGTTTTTT. The encoded protein is CARRQASNEKLFF.